The T cell receptor beta chain under discussion was sequenced for a study of shared clonotypes between healthy human individuals. Study-level points and caveats: Between four donors, naive CD4 clonotypes were shared at a level of about 5%.

A note on this clone: Its antigen remains unknown.

At a deep level, the assay was run. The repertoire was sequenced with immunoSEQ multiplex PCR; TCRdb's copy has only in-frame clones and lacks some. The sample yields roughly 1,000,000 clones, 78% seen once. The authors divided CD4+ cells into CD45RA+ naive and CD45RA-negative memory subsets. Germline CDR1 reads SGHNT; CDR2 reads YENEEA. The CDR3 covers 16 residues. Trimming took 1 base from V and 4 from J, leaving 13 bases between them. The chain links TRBV11-3 to TRBJ2-2; a possible D gene is TRBD2 (5 bases). The TCR originated in a man between 18 and 29 years old in good health. Some clones in this sample may be carry-over from other donors' samples. Material for sequencing was memory CD4+ T cells from PBMCs. The subset denotes: CD45RA-negative fraction. The CDR3 DNA follows: TGTGCCAGCAGCTTAGGGGCTAGCTCGGTCACCGGGGAGCTGTTTTTT. Translating it yields CASSLGASSVTGELFF.